This TCR beta chain was documented in a study of T cell responses to AZD1222 COVID-19 vaccine. Study context: Pooling covered second doses at about 4 or about 12 weeks.

On this clone: What it recognizes is unknown.

Study-wide results and caveats: Samples come after the peak T cell response, not at day 14.

The data were produced by immunoSEQ multiplex PCR, yet TCRdb's version contains in-frame clones alone and is incomplete. The sample has 100,000 to 150,000 clones; about 87% are singletons. The V gene's germline CDR1 is SGHNT and CDR2 YENEEA. V lost 1 base, J lost 0 bases, and 2 bases stayed unmatched. CDR3 length: 16 residues. This receptor was obtained from an adult in good health. This chain joins TRBV11-3 and TRBJ2-3; 9 positions match TRBD2. Sequences were derived from peripheral blood, sampled on day 0 of AZD1222 vaccination. As DNA, the CDR3 is TGTGCCAGCAGCTTAGGGACTAGCGAAAGCACAGATACGCAGTATTTT. Translated, it gives CASSLGTSESTDTQYF.